Presented here are 20 T cell receptor beta chains from one specimen sequenced in a study of T cells in Graves' hyperthyroidism and ophthalmopathy. What was amplified from RNA transcripts were TCR beta CDR3 regions. Initially, a first-round RT-PCR of the TCR CDR3 employed the HTBI primer set. MiXCR, run by TCRdb on the multiplex PCR reads, gives a single entry per CDR3 protein. The data hold under 450,000 distinct CDR3 sequences, with about a sixth observed a single time. Specimen: blood. Receptor source: a woman aged 25 to 39 with Graves' hyperthyroidism that later progressed to Graves' ophthalmopathy.

The V call is TRBV5-4, the J call TRBJ2-5; D not resolved. The germline V gene encodes CDR1 SGHNT and CDR2 YYREEE (reference sequence). V was shortened by 4 bases and J by 4 bases, with 8 bases between the two germline ends. This CDR3 contains 12 residues. Here the CDR3 reads CASSDLRETQYF. DNA for the CDR3: TGTGCCAGCAGCGACCTCCGAGAGACCCAGTACTTC.

This clonotype was found many times. The CDR3 spells CASSFEGGAGYEQYF. DNA for the CDR3: TGTGCCAGCAGCTTTGAAGGGGGCGCGGGTTACGAGCAGTACTTC. The chain joins TRBV11-1 to TRBJ2-7; TRBD1 matches at 7 bases. This CDR3 has 15 amino acids. From germline, CDR1 is SGHAT and CDR2 FQDESV (reference sequence). V lost 3 bases, J lost 4 bases, and 9 bases stayed unmatched.

The chain combines TRBV20-1 with TRBJ2-5; a possible D gene is TRBD1 (5 bases). Germline values: CDR1 DFQATT, CDR2 SNEGSKA (reference sequence). V was cut by 6 bases and J by 1 base, with 18 bases left in between. The CDR3 consists of 15 residues. The CDR3 DNA reads as TGCAGTGCCCACGATAGACAGCGTTTCCAAGAGACCCAGTACTTC. Protein sequence: CSAHDRQRFQETQYF.

This clonotype has just a few counts. The chain carries TRBV3-1 and TRBJ2-1, with 11 bases that match TRBD2. The CDR3 extends over 17 amino acids. J lost 4 bases, V lost 4 bases, and 9 bases had no gene match. Germline lookup yields CDR1 LGHDT and CDR2 YNNKEL (reference sequence). DNA of the CDR3: TGTGCCAGCAGCCCAATGCTAGCGGGGGGAGTGTACAATGAGCAGTTCTTC. It codes for CASSPMLAGGVYNEQFF.

This clonotype was recorded many times. The chain joins TRBV27 to TRBJ2-2, with D tentatively TRBD2 (7 bases). Germline V gene sequence: CDR1 MNHEY, CDR2 SMNVEV (reference sequence). The CDR3 has 18 residues. V gave up 3 bases and J gave up 3 bases, with 20 bases separating them. CDR3 DNA sequence: TGTGCCAGCAGTTTTAGTTTTAGGGGGGGCTGGGACACCGGGGAGCTGTTTTTT. Translation: CASSFSFRGGWDTGELFF.

This clonotype was counted between two and nine times. The rearrangement uses TRBV19 and TRBJ2-1, with 8 nucleotides matching TRBD1. The CDR3 totals 12 residues. CDR1 and CDR2 from the germline V gene are LNHDA and SQIVND (reference sequence). The trim removed 10 bases at V and 8 bases at J, leaving 7 bases unmatched. CDR3 nucleotides: TGTGCCACCAAGGACAGGGCAGATGAGCAGTTCTTC. This sequence encodes CATKDRADEQFF.

The chain joins TRBV6-1 to TRBJ1-2; D is undetermined. V was clipped by 5 bases and J by 3 bases, with 10 bases between them. Germline lookup yields CDR1 MNHNS and CDR2 SASEGT. The CDR3 spans 13 residues. The DNA of the CDR3 is TGTGCCAGCAGTCGAGGCGGAGACTATGGCTACACCTTC. It translates to CASSRGGDYGYTF.

Only a few counts were recorded for this clonotype. The chain carries TRBV30 and TRBJ2-7; 8 bases line up with TRBD1. V lost 1 base and J lost 9; bases outside the gene matches: 11. Per the germline V gene, CDR1 is GTSNPN and CDR2 is SVGIG (reference sequence). The CDR3 length is 14 residues. The CDR3 sequence is CAWSGQGPRSGQYF. The DNA of the CDR3 is TGTGCCTGGAGTGGACAGGGGCCACGGAGCGGGCAGTACTTC. Full variable domain (missing parts from reference TRBV30 and TRBJ2-7): SQTIHQWPATLVQPVGSPLSLECTVEGTSNPNLYWYRQAAGRGLQLLFYSVGIGQISSEVPQNLSASRPQDRQFILSSKKLLLSDSGFYLCAWSGQGPRSGQYFGPGTRLTVT.

Only a few counts were recorded for this clonotype. The chain's CDR3 is CASSLASGSTDTQYF. The CDR3 bases are TGTGCCAGCAGCTTGGCTAGCGGAAGCACAGATACGCAGTATTTT. V gene TRBV5-6 combines with J gene TRBJ2-3, with 7 bases lining up with TRBD2. The CDR3 is 15 residues long. V trimming: 0 bases; J trimming: 0 bases; junction bases outside the gene matches: 1. Germline loops: CDR1 SGHDT, CDR2 YYEEEE.

Regarding this clonotype: A much larger clone sits a single nucleotide away, making a read error possible. The chain recombines TRBV6-1 with TRBJ1-4; 9 nucleotides agree with TRBD1. Germline V gene data show CDR1 as MNHNS and CDR2 as SASEGT. CDR3 length: 17 amino acids. The CDR3 DNA reads TGTGCCAGCAGCGCCGGGACAGGGTTTTGGACTAATAAAAAACTGTTTTTT. It is translated as CASSAGTGFWTNKKLFF.

This clonotype occurred many times. The V call is TRBV20-1, the J call TRBJ2-7; possible D gene TRBD1, 7 bases. Germline V gene lookup returns CDR1 DFQATT and CDR2 SNEGSKA (reference sequence). This CDR3 spans 14 amino acids. The V end lost 7 bases, the J end lost 7 bases, and 23 bases lay between the germline ends. The CDR3 DNA reads TGCAGTGTTTCCCAGACAGGGAGGTCGTTAGAGCAGTACTTC. It yields the protein CSVSQTGRSLEQYF.

This clonotype occurred many times. J is TRBJ2-2 and V is TRBV19, with D tentatively TRBD2 (7 bases). This CDR3 is 15 amino acids long. Trimming cost V 7 bases and J 0 bases, with 12 bases left between them. In germline, CDR1 is LNHDA, CDR2 SQIVND (reference sequence). CDR3 DNA sequence: TGTGCCAGTATGCGCGGGGGCCCGAACACCGGGGAGCTGTTTTTT. Its translation: CASMRGGPNTGELFF.

Remarks on this clonotype: A much larger clone differs by one base, so this may be a read error. The chain has TRBV5-1 and TRBJ2-3, with 11 bases that match TRBD2. Germline CDR1 SGHRS, CDR2 YFSETQ. The CDR3 covers 16 residues. The CDR3 is CSSSLSSGRRRDTQYF. CDR3 bases: TGCTCCAGCAGCCTCTCTAGCGGGAGGCGGAGAGATACGCAGTATTTT.

The gene calls are TRBV28 and TRBJ2-2; a possible D gene is TRBD2 (6 bases). This CDR3 contains 15 residues. The germline V and J ends were trimmed by 2 bases and 6 bases, with 13 bases remaining between them. The V gene's germline CDR1 is MDHEN and CDR2 SYDVKM. The CDR3 spells CASSLILAGAGELFF. In DNA form, the CDR3 reads TGTGCCAGCAGTTTAATACTAGCCGGAGCCGGGGAGCTGTTTTTT.

CDR3 sequence reads: CASRPVTGEGFF. CDR3 bases: TGTGCCAGCAGGCCGGTAACAGGGGAGGGGTTCTTC. The chain recombines TRBV7-8 with TRBJ2-1, with D perhaps being TRBD1 or TRBD2 (7 bases each). The CDR3 contains 12 residues. Trimming shortened V by 6 bases and J by 15 bases, and 18 bases separated the two germline ends. From germline, CDR1 is SGHVS and CDR2 FQNEAQ.

This clonotype was seen repeatedly, ten times or more. The chain is built from TRBV19 and TRBJ2-7; 10 positions match TRBD2. The germline CDR1 and CDR2 sequences are LNHDA and SQIVND (reference sequence). This CDR3 region has 15 residues. V was pared by 1 base and J by 3 bases, with 3 bases of the junction left unmatched. In DNA, the CDR3 is TGTGCCAGTAGTATAGTCCTAGCGGGGGACTACGAGCAGTACTTC. Amino acids: CASSIVLAGDYEQYF.

This clonotype was observed at least ten times. The V gene is TRBV28, the J gene TRBJ2-7; 8 bases match TRBD1. Per the germline V gene, CDR1 is MDHEN and CDR2 is SYDVKM. Unmatched junction bases numbered 6, after V lost 3 bases and J lost 5 bases. The CDR3 length is 14 residues. The CDR3 region has the DNA TGTGCCAGCAGTTTTGGACAGGGACGGCACGAGCAGTACTTC. It encodes CASSFGQGRHEQYF.

Only a few counts were recorded for this clonotype. The chain combines TRBV19 with TRBJ2-5; D is unresolved. Germline CDR1 is LNHDA and CDR2 is SQIVND (reference sequence). Trimming pared 3 bases from V and 7 bases from J, leaving 15 bases between. The CDR3 totals 14 residues. The DNA for the CDR3 is TGTGCCAGTAGTATGGAGAACCTTTCGGGGACCCAGTACTTC. Its protein product is CASSMENLSGTQYF. The entire variable domain, with the rest obtained from reference TRBV19 and TRBJ2-5, is as follows: DGGITQSPKYLFRKEGQNVTLSCEQNLNHDAMYWYRQDPGQGLRLIYYSQIVNDFQKGDIAEGYSVSREKKESFPLTVTSAQKNPTAFYLCASSMENLSGTQYFGPGTRLLVL.

This clonotype has only a few counts. Because the CDR3's place on the DNA is in doubt, the DNA is left out and the CDR3 is given as listed by TCRdb. The chain has TRBV6-9 and TRBJ1-1. Germline-derived CDR1 and CDR2 are MNHGY and SVAAGI. The CDR3 adds up to 15 amino acids, both ends counted. CDR3: CAKIYVCYGGTEAFF.

This clonotype has only a few counts. This chain links TRBV6-9 with TRBJ2-2; D call uncertain. CDR1 and CDR2 (germline): MNHGY, SVAAGI. Trimming pared 4 bases from V and 3 bases from J, leaving 6 bases between. The CDR3 is 13 amino acids. The CDR3 DNA is TGTGCCAGCAGTTCAACAGACACCGGGGAGCTGTTTTTT. Its translation: CASSSTDTGELFF.